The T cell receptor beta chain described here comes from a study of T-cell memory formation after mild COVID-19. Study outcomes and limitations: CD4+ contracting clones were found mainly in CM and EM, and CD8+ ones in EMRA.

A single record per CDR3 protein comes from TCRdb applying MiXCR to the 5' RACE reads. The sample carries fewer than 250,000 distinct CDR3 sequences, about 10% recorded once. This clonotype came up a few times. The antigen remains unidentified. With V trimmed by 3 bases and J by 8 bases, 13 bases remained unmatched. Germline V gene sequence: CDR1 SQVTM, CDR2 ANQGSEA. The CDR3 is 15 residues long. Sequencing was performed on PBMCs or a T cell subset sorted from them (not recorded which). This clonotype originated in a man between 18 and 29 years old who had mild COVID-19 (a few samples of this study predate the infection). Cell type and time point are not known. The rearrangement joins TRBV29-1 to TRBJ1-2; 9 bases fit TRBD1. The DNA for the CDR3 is TGCAGCGTTGAGAATTCCGGGACAGGGCTCGGGGGCTACACCTTC. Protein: CSVENSGTGLGGYTF.